The 4 T cell receptor beta chains given below trace back to one sample, sequenced in a study of Japanese encephalitis immunity and Zika vaccine responses. For less than seven days, PBMCs labeled with CFSE were cultured with peptide pools at roughly 1 ug/mL each. Proliferating CD4 T cells were sorted unfixed as live CD56-CD19-CD16-CD3+CD4+ CFSE-low cells. TCRdb independently ran MiXCR on the 5' RACE reads; one entry per CDR3 protein. The repertoire has some 600 distinct CDR3 sequences, 2.4% of them found once; the top ten carry around a fifth. This material consisted of antigen-activated CD4+ T cells from blood, cultured, taken during a Zika inactivated vaccine study. The receptors derive from an adult woman who received an inactivated Zika virus vaccine.

This clonotype rates as large. This sequence joins TRBV7-3 and TRBJ1-1; 7 positions agree with TRBD1. The trim removed 5 bases at V and 0 bases at J, leaving 12 bases unmatched. Germline V gene sequence: CDR1 SGHTA, CDR2 FQGTGA. This CDR3 contains 17 residues. The CDR3: CASSPQAGGPMNTEAFF. The DNA of the CDR3 is TGTGCCAGCAGCCCACAAGCAGGGGGACCAATGAACACTGAAGCTTTCTTT.

By sample share, this clonotype is large. The chain carries TRBV20-1 and TRBJ2-7; 9 bases fit TRBD2. This CDR3 region has 12 residues. Germline V CDR1 and CDR2: DFQATT, SNEGSKA (reference sequence). Here the CDR3 reads CCGREGRYEQYF. CDR3 in DNA: TGCTGTGGGCGGGAGGGCCGTTACGAGCAGTACTTC.

This clonotype is medium-sized. This rearrangement joins TRBV10-1 to TRBJ2-1; tentatively, D is TRBD1 (5 bases). This CDR3 has 14 amino acids. Looked up from germline, CDR1 is WNHNN and CDR2 is SYGVQD (reference sequence). V was shortened by 8 bases and J by 5 bases, with 16 bases between the two germline ends. The CDR3 sequence: CASLIRVIHNEQFF. The CDR3 DNA reads as TGCGCCAGCTTAATCAGGGTTATACACAATGAGCAGTTCTTC.

By its share, this clonotype is large (0.1 to 1%). V is TRBV20-1 and J is TRBJ1-1, with 7 bases lining up with TRBD1. The V and J ends lost 0 bases and 5 bases, in that order; junction bases with no gene match: 9. Per the germline V gene, CDR1 is DFQATT and CDR2 is SNEGSKA (reference sequence). The CDR3 extends over 15 amino acids. The CDR3 sequence: CSARDLGQATTEAFF. The CDR3 region has the DNA TGCAGTGCTAGAGATCTCGGACAGGCTACTACTGAAGCTTTCTTT.